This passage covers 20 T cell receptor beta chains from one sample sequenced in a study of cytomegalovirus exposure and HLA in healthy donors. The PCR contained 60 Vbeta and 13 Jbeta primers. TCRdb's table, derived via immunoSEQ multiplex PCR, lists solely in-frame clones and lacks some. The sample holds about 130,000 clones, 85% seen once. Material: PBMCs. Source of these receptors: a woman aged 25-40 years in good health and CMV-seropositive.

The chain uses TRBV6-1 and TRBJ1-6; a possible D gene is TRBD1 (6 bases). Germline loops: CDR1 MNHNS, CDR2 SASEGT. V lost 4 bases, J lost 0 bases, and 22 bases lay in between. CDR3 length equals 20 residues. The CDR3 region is CASSARGEWTESSYNSPLHF. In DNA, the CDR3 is TGTGCCAGCAGTGCGAGAGGGGAATGGACAGAGAGCTCCTATAATTCACCCCTCCACTTT.

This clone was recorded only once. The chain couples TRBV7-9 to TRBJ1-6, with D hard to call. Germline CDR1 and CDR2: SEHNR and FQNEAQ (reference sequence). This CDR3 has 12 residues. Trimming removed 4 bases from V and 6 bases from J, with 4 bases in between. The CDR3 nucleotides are TGTGCCAGCAGCTACACTAATTCACCCCTCCACTTT. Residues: CASSYTNSPLHF.

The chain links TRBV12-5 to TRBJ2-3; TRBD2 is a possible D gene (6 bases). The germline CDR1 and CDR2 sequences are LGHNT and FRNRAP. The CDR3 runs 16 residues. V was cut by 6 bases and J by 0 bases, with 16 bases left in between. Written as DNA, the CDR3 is TGTGCTAGTGGGGGGACTTTCGGGGGAAGCACAGATACGCAGTATTTT. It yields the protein CASGGTFGGSTDTQYF.

The CDR3 region is CASRRDGTPYSNQPQHF. CDR3 coding DNA: TGCGCCAGCAGACGTGACGGGACACCTTATAGCAATCAGCCCCAGCATTTT. This chain links TRBV10-2 with TRBJ1-5; TRBD1 might be the D (6 bases). This CDR3 spans 17 amino acids. Trimming took 6 bases from V and 0 from J, leaving 18 bases between them. The germline V gene encodes CDR1 WSHSY and CDR2 SAAADI.

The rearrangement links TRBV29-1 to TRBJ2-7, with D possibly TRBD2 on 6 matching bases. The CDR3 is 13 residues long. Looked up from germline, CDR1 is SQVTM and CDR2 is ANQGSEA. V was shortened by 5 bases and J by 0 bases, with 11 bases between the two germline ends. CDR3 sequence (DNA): TGCAGCGTTAGGGCGGGAAGCTCCTACGAGCAGTACTTC. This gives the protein CSVRAGSSYEQYF.

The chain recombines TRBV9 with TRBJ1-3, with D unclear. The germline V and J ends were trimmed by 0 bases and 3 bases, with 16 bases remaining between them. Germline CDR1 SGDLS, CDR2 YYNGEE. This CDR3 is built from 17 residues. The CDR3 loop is CASSVGGGHGIGNTIYF. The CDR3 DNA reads TGTGCCAGCAGCGTAGGTGGCGGCCACGGAATTGGAAACACCATATATTTT.

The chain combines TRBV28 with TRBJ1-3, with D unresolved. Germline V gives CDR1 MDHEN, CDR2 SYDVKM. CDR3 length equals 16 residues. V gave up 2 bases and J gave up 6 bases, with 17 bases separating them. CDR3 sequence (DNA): TGTGCCAGCAGTTTAACATCCCTGCTCCCCTCAAACACCATATATTTT. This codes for CASSLTSLLPSNTIYF. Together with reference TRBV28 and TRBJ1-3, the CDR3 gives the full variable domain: DVKVTQSSRYLVKRTGEKVFLECVQDMDHENMFWYRQDPGLGLRLIYFSYDVKMKEKGDIPEGYSVSREKKERFSLILESASTNQTSMYLCASSLTSLLPSNTIYFGEGSWLTVV.

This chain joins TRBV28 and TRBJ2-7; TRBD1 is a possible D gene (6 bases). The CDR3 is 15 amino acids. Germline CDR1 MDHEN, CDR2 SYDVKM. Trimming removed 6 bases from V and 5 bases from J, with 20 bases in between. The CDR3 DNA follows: TGTGCCAGCAGAACCGTCTTGGGACAACAGAACGAGCAGTACTTC. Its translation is CASRTVLGQQNEQYF.

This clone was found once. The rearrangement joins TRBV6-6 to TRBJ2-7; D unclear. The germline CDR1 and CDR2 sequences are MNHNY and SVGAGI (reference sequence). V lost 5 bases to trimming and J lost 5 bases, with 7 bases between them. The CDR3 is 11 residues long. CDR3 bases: TGTGCCAGCAGTCCCCGGGACGAGCAGTACTTC. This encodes CASSPRDEQYF.

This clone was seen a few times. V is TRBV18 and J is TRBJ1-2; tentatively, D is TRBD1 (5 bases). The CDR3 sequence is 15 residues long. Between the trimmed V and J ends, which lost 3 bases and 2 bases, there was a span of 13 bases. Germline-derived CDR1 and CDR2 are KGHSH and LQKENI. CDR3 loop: CASSPDPGSNYGYTF. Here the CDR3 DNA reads TGTGCCAGCTCACCGGATCCAGGGTCAAACTATGGCTACACCTTC.

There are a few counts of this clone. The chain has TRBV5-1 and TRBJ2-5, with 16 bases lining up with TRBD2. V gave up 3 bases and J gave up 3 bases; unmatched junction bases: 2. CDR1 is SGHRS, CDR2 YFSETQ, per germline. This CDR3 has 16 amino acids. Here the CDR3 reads CASSSGLAGGEETQYF. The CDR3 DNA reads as TGCGCCAGCAGCTCGGGACTAGCGGGAGGGGAAGAGACCCAGTACTTC.

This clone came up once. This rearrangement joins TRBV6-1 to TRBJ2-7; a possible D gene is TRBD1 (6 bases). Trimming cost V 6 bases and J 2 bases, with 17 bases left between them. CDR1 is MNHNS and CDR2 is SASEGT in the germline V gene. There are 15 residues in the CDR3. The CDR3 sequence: CASSASGTRTYEQYF. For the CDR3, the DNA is TGTGCCAGCAGCGCTTCGGGGACACGCACCTACGAGCAGTACTTC.

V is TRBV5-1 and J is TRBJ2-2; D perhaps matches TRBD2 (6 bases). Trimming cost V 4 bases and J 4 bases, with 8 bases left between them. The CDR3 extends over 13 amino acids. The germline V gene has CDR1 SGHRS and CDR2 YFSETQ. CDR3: CASSGGSTGELFF. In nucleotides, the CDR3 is TGCGCCAGCAGCGGAGGGTCCACCGGGGAGCTGTTTTTT.

CDR3 in amino acids: CASKRLSYEQYF. The CDR3 DNA is TGTGCCAGTAAGCGCCTTTCCTACGAGCAGTACTTC. V and J are TRBV2 and TRBJ2-7; D gene unclear. CDR1 is SNHLY and CDR2 is FYNNEI in the germline V gene. The V gene lost 9 bases and the J gene lost 1 base, with 10 bases spanning the gap. The CDR3 contains 12 residues.

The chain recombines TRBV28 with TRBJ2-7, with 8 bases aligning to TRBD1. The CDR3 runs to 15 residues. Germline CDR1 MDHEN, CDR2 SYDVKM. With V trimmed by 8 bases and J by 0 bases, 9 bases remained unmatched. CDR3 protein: CASGPFRGHSYEQYF. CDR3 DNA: TGTGCCAGCGGTCCTTTCAGGGGGCACTCCTACGAGCAGTACTTC. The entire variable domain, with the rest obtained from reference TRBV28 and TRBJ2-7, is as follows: DVKVTQSSRYLVKRTGEKVFLECVQDMDHENMFWYRQDPGLGLRLIYFSYDVKMKEKGDIPEGYSVSREKKERFSLILESASTNQTSMYLCASGPFRGHSYEQYFGPGTRLTVT.

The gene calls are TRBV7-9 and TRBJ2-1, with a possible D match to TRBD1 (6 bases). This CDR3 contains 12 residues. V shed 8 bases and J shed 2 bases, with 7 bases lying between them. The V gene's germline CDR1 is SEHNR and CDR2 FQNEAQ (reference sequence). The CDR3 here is CASRDTYNEQFF. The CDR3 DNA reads TGTGCCAGCCGGGACACCTACAATGAGCAGTTCTTC.

The CDR3 protein is CASSLGRGLQETQYF. Here the CDR3 DNA reads TGCGCCAGCAGCTTGGGGCGGGGGCTCCAAGAGACCCAGTACTTC. The chain joins TRBV5-1 to TRBJ2-5, with D possibly being TRBD2 (7 bases). The CDR3 totals 15 residues. The V gene's germline CDR1 is SGHRS and CDR2 YFSETQ. The ends were cut back, 0 bases at V and 1 base at J, with 10 bases in the middle.

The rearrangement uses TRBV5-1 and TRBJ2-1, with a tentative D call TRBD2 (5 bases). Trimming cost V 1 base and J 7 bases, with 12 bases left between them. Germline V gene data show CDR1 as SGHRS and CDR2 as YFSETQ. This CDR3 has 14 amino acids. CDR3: CASSLLEARNEQFF. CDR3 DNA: TGCGCCAGCAGCTTGCTGGAGGCCAGGAATGAGCAGTTCTTC.

This CDR3 reads CASSVAESYEQYF. The CDR3 DNA reads TGTGCCAGCAGCGTAGCGGAATCTTACGAGCAGTACTTC. The chain combines TRBV6-5 with TRBJ2-7; D perhaps matches TRBD2 (6 bases). The V end was cut by 6 bases, the J end by 4 bases, with 13 bases between. The CDR3 runs 13 residues. CDR1 and CDR2 (germline): MNHEY, SVGAGI.

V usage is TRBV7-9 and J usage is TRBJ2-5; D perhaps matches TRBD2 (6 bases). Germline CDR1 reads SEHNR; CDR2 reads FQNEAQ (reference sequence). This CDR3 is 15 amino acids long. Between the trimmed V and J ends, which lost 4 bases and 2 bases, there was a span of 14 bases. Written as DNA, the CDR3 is TGTGCCAGCAGCTCCATGGTGGGGGGTCAAGAGACCCAGTACTTC. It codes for CASSSMVGGQETQYF.